Below, 14 T cell receptor beta chains from the same sample are listed, as sequenced in a study of cytotoxic CD8 clonotypes in ibrutinib-treated CLL. Sequenced by immunoSEQ multiplex PCR; TCRdb stores in-frame clones only, minus some. The sample yields 100,000 to 150,000 clones, roughly 88% seen once. Sample: PBMCs, taken after 24 months of ibrutinib treatment. The receptors come from a human donor with chronic lymphocytic leukemia.

In its sample, this clone was seen once. The chain joins TRBV6-4 to TRBJ2-3; D remains ambiguous. From germline, CDR1 is MRHNA and CDR2 SNTAGT. The CDR3 has 13 residues. V was clipped by 0 bases and J by 2 bases, with 3 bases between them. Written as DNA, the CDR3 is TGTGCCAGCAGTGACTCCGTCACAGATACGCAGTATTTT. Its translation: CASSDSVTDTQYF.

The gene calls are TRBV28 and TRBJ2-3; 7 bases align to TRBD1. Losses at the gene ends were 11 bases for V and 5 bases for J; bases not matched to a gene: 10. Germline V gene data show CDR1 as MDHEN and CDR2 as SYDVKM. This CDR3 region has 13 residues. The CDR3 reads CAGNRGIGDTQYF. In nucleotides, the CDR3 is TGTGCCGGGAACAGGGGCATTGGAGATACGCAGTATTTT. The entire variable domain, with the rest obtained from reference TRBV28 and TRBJ2-3, is as follows: DVKVTQSSRYLVKRTGEKVFLECVQDMDHENMFWYRQDPGLGLRLIYFSYDVKMKEKGDIPEGYSVSREKKERFSLILESASTNQTSMYLCAGNRGIGDTQYFGPGTRLTVL.

This sequence joins TRBV7-2 and TRBJ1-2; 8 nucleotides agree with TRBD1. The CDR3 consists of 16 residues. Germline V gene sequence: CDR1 SGHTA, CDR2 FQGNSA. Trimming removed 5 bases from V and 8 bases from J; junction bases left unmatched: 16. The CDR3 region is CASSRSVGTGQGGYTF. The DNA of the CDR3 is TGTGCCAGCAGCCGTTCCGTGGGGACAGGTCAAGGGGGCTACACCTTC.

V gene TRBV28 combines with J gene TRBJ2-7; D tentatively fits TRBD1 or TRBD2 (6 bases each). The CDR3 consists of 14 residues. Trimming shortened V by 7 bases and J by 3 bases, and 16 bases separated the two germline ends. Per germline, CDR1 MDHEN and CDR2 SYDVKM. This CDR3 reads CASTLRRGLYEQYF. CDR3 coding DNA: TGTGCCAGCACCCTCCGACGGGGGCTCTACGAGCAGTACTTC.

This sequence joins TRBV11-2 and TRBJ1-4; D not certain. V was shortened by 1 base and J by 6 bases, with 9 bases between the two germline ends. CDR1 is SGHAT and CDR2 is FQNNGV in the germline V gene. The CDR3 sequence is 14 residues long. CDR3 nucleotide sequence: TGTGCCAGCAGCTTAGTTATAGGGTATGAAAAACTGTTTTTT. This translates into CASSLVIGYEKLFF.

The CDR3 sequence is CASSEWVRGYTF. The CDR3 nucleotides are TGTGCCAGCAGTGAGTGGGTGAGAGGCTACACCTTC. The chain couples TRBV6-1 to TRBJ1-2; no clear D. This CDR3 is built from 12 residues. Germline CDR1 MNHNS, CDR2 SASEGT. Trimming removed 3 bases at V and 8 bases at J, with 10 bases between.

This clone has just a few counts. The genes are TRBV7-9 and TRBJ2-2; TRBD1 matches at 8 bases. CDR3 length equals 15 residues. The J segment lost 5 bases and the V segment lost 5 bases, leaving 7 bases of the junction unmatched. Germline-derived CDR1 and CDR2 are SEHNR and FQNEAQ (reference sequence). The CDR3 protein is CASSPDRGRTGELFF. The DNA for the CDR3 is TGTGCCAGCAGCCCCGACAGGGGAAGAACCGGGGAGCTGTTTTTT.

The chain joins TRBV6-5 to TRBJ1-2; D ambiguous. Germline values: CDR1 MNHEY, CDR2 SVGAGI. The CDR3 is 14 amino acids. V was trimmed by 4 bases and J by 0 bases, leaving 9 bases between them. This CDR3 is CASSFAGTNYGYTF. For the CDR3, the DNA is TGTGCCAGCAGTTTCGCCGGGACTAACTATGGCTACACCTTC.

This chain uses TRBV7-2 with TRBJ2-7; a possible D gene is TRBD2 (7 bases). V was pared by 2 bases and J by 4 bases, with 21 bases between. CDR1 and CDR2 (germline): SGHTA, FQGNSA. There are 17 residues in the CDR3. The CDR3 here is CASSLSAGAINRYEQYF. CDR3 DNA sequence: TGTGCCAGCAGCTTATCGGCGGGGGCAATTAATCGGTACGAGCAGTACTTC.

The chain uses TRBV5-1 and TRBJ2-7, with D uncertain. Per the germline V gene, CDR1 is SGHRS and CDR2 is YFSETQ. The CDR3 covers 13 residues. Deletions cut 0 bases from V and 3 bases from J, with 7 bases between. The CDR3 loop is CASSLGGVYEQYF. CDR3 in DNA: TGCGCCAGCAGCTTGGGTGGTGTCTACGAGCAGTACTTC.

J is TRBJ1-5 and V is TRBV6-5, with TRBD1 matching over 7 bases. Germline V CDR1 and CDR2: MNHEY, SVGAGI. The CDR3 totals 13 residues. Trimming removed 6 bases from V and 4 bases from J; junction bases left unmatched: 3. This chain's CDR3 is CASRPTGNQPQHF. The CDR3 coding sequence is TGTGCCAGCAGACCGACAGGGAATCAGCCCCAGCATTTT.

This clone was detected once. This chain joins TRBV19 and TRBJ2-4; 8 nucleotides align to TRBD1. V trimming: 2 bases; J trimming: 2 bases; junction bases outside the gene matches: 5. Germline V gives CDR1 LNHDA, CDR2 SQIVND (reference sequence). The CDR3 runs to 16 residues. CDR3 sequence reads: CASSIYQGATKNIQYF. CDR3 in DNA: TGTGCCAGTAGTATATATCAGGGGGCGACCAAAAACATTCAGTACTTC.

The genes are TRBV5-6 and TRBJ2-7, with 12 nucleotides matching TRBD2. The CDR3 spans 17 residues. Germline CDR1 is SGHDT and CDR2 is YYEEEE. Germline trimming cut 4 bases from V and 3 bases from J; bases unmatched to any gene: 11. CDR3 nucleotides: TGTGCCAGCAGCCCAGTAACTAGCGGGGGGTCCCTCTACGAGCAGTACTTC. Protein: CASSPVTSGGSLYEQYF. Based on the CDR3 plus reference TRBV5-6 and TRBJ2-7, the full variable domain is DAGVTQSPTHLIKTRGQQVTLRCSPKSGHDTVSWYQQALGQGPQFIFQYYEEEERQRGNFPDRFSGHQFPNYSSELNVNALLLGDSALYLCASSPVTSGGSLYEQYFGPGTRLTVT.

This clone was detected only once. The chain links TRBV28 to TRBJ1-2, with 12 positions matching TRBD1. V trimming: 6 bases; J trimming: 7 bases; junction bases outside the gene matches: 9. The CDR3 has 15 amino acids. Looked up from germline, CDR1 is MDHEN and CDR2 is SYDVKM. CDR3 amino acids: CASRAGTGGAFGYTF. CDR3 DNA: TGTGCCAGCAGAGCCGGGACAGGGGGCGCCTTTGGCTACACCTTC.